The clone carrying this T cell receptor (beta chain) turned up a few times. The protocol was immunoSEQ multiplex PCR, while the TCRdb copy is restricted to in-frame clones and leaves out a portion. The profile shows about 110,000 clones, approximately 92% of them singletons. The data were taken from a study of T cell responses to AZD1222 COVID-19 vaccine. This CDR3 contains 14 residues. V was pared by 4 bases and J by 5 bases, with 7 bases of the junction left unmatched. Germline V CDR1 and CDR2: SGHRS, YFSETQ. The chain combines TRBV5-1 with TRBJ2-5, with 8 bases aligning to TRBD2. The receptor was isolated from an adult who received the AZD1222 COVID-19 vaccine. The input for sequencing was peripheral blood, taken 28 days after the second AZD1222 dose. CDR3 nucleotide sequence: TGCGCCAGCAGCCCCGGGGGGGGCGGCGAGACCCAGTACTTC. It is translated as CASSPGGGGETQYF.